These 18 T cell receptor beta chains were all obtained from the same sample, sequenced in a study of blood T cell repertoires in COVID-19 (TCRdb year 2020). The library came from the immunoSEQ multiplex PCR assay. TCRdb limited this immuneACCESS table to in-frame rearrangements with V and J called. A share of clones is missing; checked studies link under half to unresolved V genes, and the rest is unexplained. The sample records approximately 200,000 clones, 70% to 90% of which are singletons. In total, the top ten clones hold roughly 4.9% of the sample. The specimen sequenced was PBMCs or T cells enriched from blood (not recorded which). The origin of the receptors is a woman aged 25 to 45 who had been exposed to COVID-19.

The J gene is TRBJ1-1, the V gene TRBV14, with D maybe TRBD1 (6 bases). The CDR3 contains 13 residues. V shed 2 bases and J shed 3 bases, with 7 bases lying between them. Germline V CDR1 and CDR2: SGHDN, FVKESK. In DNA form, the CDR3 reads TGTGCCAGCAGCCAACAGGGGCACACTGAAGCTTTCTTT. Protein product: CASSQQGHTEAFF.

The V gene is TRBV9, the J gene TRBJ1-1; D is undetermined. Trimming took 0 bases from V and 9 from J, leaving 12 bases between them. Germline V lookup: CDR1 SGDLS, CDR2 YYNGEE. This CDR3 has 13 residues. The CDR3 sequence is CASSVEGAGKAFF. In DNA form, the CDR3 reads TGTGCCAGCAGCGTAGAGGGAGCCGGAAAAGCTTTCTTT.

This clone has only one observation. This rearrangement joins TRBV5-6 to TRBJ1-2, with TRBD1 matching 8 bases. After removal of 2 bases from V and 7 bases from J, the junction contained 10 bases not matched to a gene. Germline V gives CDR1 SGHDT, CDR2 YYEEEE. The CDR3 has 15 amino acids. This chain's CDR3 is CASSFWTGRTGGYTF. The CDR3 DNA is TGTGCCAGCAGCTTCTGGACAGGGCGAACGGGTGGCTACACCTTC.

The count of this clone is one. The rearrangement joins TRBV27 to TRBJ2-2; tentatively, D is TRBD1 (6 bases). The V gene lost 0 bases and the J gene lost 2 bases, with 10 bases spanning the gap. This CDR3 has 16 amino acids. The V gene's germline CDR1 is MNHEY and CDR2 SMNVEV (reference sequence). The CDR3 region has the DNA TGTGCCAGCAGTTTATCGGCAGGGGTAAACACCGGGGAGCTGTTTTTT. It translates to CASSLSAGVNTGELFF.

This chain connects TRBV6-1 to TRBJ1-5, with D possibly being TRBD1 (6 bases). The CDR3 has 15 amino acids. Trimming took off 3 bases at V and 3 bases at J, with 12 bases between the two ends. Germline loops: CDR1 MNHNS, CDR2 SASEGT. The CDR3 DNA follows: TGTGCCAGCAGTGAGGACAGTGTGATCAATCAGCCCCAGCATTTT. It encodes CASSEDSVINQPQHF.

This clone was observed a few times. CDR3 bases: TGTGCCAGCCGATTTGGGGACGACAGGGGTCCAGACAATGAGCAGTTCTTC. Protein: CASRFGDDRGPDNEQFF. The chain uses TRBV13 and TRBJ2-1; TRBD1 matches at 8 bases. Per germline, CDR1 PRHDT and CDR2 FYEKMQ (reference sequence). V lost 8 bases to trimming and J lost 5 bases; unmatched junction nucleotides: 17. This CDR3 has 17 residues.

This clone was counted between two and nine times. This chain uses TRBV15 with TRBJ1-1; tentative D call: TRBD1 (5 bases). This CDR3 comprises 14 residues. The V end was cut by 0 bases, the J end by 7 bases, with 12 bases between. CDR1 and CDR2 from the germline V gene are LNHNV and YYDKDF (reference sequence). The CDR3 DNA reads TGTGCCACCAGCAGAGATCGAATCCAGGGTGAAGCTTTCTTT. Encoded protein: CATSRDRIQGEAFF.

The CDR3 DNA follows: TGTGCCAGCAGCTCCCCGGGCACAGATACGCAGTATTTT. It encodes CASSSPGTDTQYF. The rearrangement uses TRBV7-2 and TRBJ2-3, with D hard to call. CDR3 length: 13 residues. Trimming cost V 4 bases and J 1 base, with 6 bases left between them. The germline gives CDR1 SGHTA, CDR2 FQGNSA.

This clone appeared a single time. The V and J genes are TRBV7-9 and TRBJ1-2, with 10 bases aligning to TRBD1. This CDR3 has 15 residues. Trimming cost V 5 bases and J 8 bases; bases outside gene matches: 11. Germline CDR1 SEHNR, CDR2 FQNEAQ (reference sequence). CDR3 residues: CASSRPGQGSLGYTF. The CDR3 coding sequence is TGTGCCAGCAGCCGCCCGGGACAGGGGTCCTTGGGCTACACCTTC.

J is TRBJ1-1 and V is TRBV5-1, with D possibly being TRBD1 (5 bases). V lost 2 bases to trimming and J lost 7 bases, with 9 bases between them. This CDR3 is built from 12 residues. CDR1 is SGHRS and CDR2 is YFSETQ in the germline V gene. The CDR3 loop is CASSFQGSEAFF. CDR3 sequence (DNA): TGCGCCAGCAGCTTTCAGGGCAGTGAAGCTTTCTTT.

V usage is TRBV7-8 and J usage is TRBJ1-2; a possible D gene is TRBD1 (6 bases). This CDR3 comprises 17 residues. V was cut by 1 base and J by 7 bases, with 22 bases left in between. CDR1 and CDR2 (germline): SGHVS, FQNEAQ. The CDR3 sequence is CASSLEGSRGDTIGYTF. DNA of the CDR3: TGTGCCAGCAGCTTAGAAGGCAGTCGGGGGGACACGATTGGCTACACCTTC.

The V gene is TRBV19, the J gene TRBJ2-7, with 8 bases matching TRBD1. Germline V lookup: CDR1 LNHDA, CDR2 SQIVND (reference sequence). With V trimmed by 4 bases and J by 4 bases, 0 bases remained unmatched. CDR3 size: 12 residues. The CDR3 loop reads CASSRTGYEQYF. The CDR3 DNA is TGTGCCAGTAGTAGGACAGGGTACGAGCAGTACTTC.

The chain recombines TRBV30 with TRBJ1-2; no firm D call. From germline, CDR1 is GTSNPN and CDR2 SVGIG (reference sequence). This CDR3 region has 16 residues. The V end lost 5 bases, the J end lost 5 bases, and 24 bases lay between the germline ends. The DNA for the CDR3 is TGTGCCTGGGATGCCAGCGGCGGACCGACTCAGTATGGCTACACCTTC. The encoded protein is CAWDASGGPTQYGYTF.

The gene calls are TRBV6-6 and TRBJ2-7; 8 bases fit TRBD1. V gave up 5 bases and J gave up 6 bases; unmatched junction bases: 3. The CDR3 is 12 residues long. Germline V CDR1 and CDR2: MNHNY, SVGAGI (reference sequence). For the CDR3, the DNA is TGTGCCAGCAGTGGACAGGGCGTCGAGCAGTACTTC. This gives the protein CASSGQGVEQYF.

The gene calls are TRBV30 and TRBJ1-6; the D is unclear. Germline V lookup: CDR1 GTSNPN, CDR2 SVGIG (reference sequence). The length of the CDR3 is 13 residues. Trimming pared 1 base from V and 10 bases from J, leaving 11 bases between. CDR3 residues: CAWSAGLESPLHF. Written as DNA, the CDR3 is TGTGCCTGGAGTGCTGGGCTGGAATCACCCCTCCACTTT.

The rearrangement uses TRBV12-1 and TRBJ2-5; the tabulated D call, TRBD2, remains unverified against the DNA. TRBV12-1 constitutes a pseudogene. The CDR3 covers 17 residues. The CDR3 nucleotides read TGTGCCAGCAGCTTTGAGCCTAGCGGGGGGGAACAAGAGACCCAGTACTTC. This encodes CASSFEPSGGEQETQYF.

The gene calls are TRBV27 and TRBJ1-4, with 7 nucleotides matching TRBD1. This CDR3 has 14 amino acids. The J segment lost 3 bases and the V segment lost 3 bases, leaving 1 base of the junction unmatched. Looked up from germline, CDR1 is MNHEY and CDR2 is SMNVEV (reference sequence). The CDR3 DNA sequence: TGTGCCAGCAGTTTGACAGGGTCTAATGAAAAACTGTTTTTT. Protein: CASSLTGSNEKLFF.

The V call is TRBV7-9, the J call TRBJ2-7; 10 bases are shared with TRBD1. Germline values: CDR1 SEHNR, CDR2 FQNEAQ (reference sequence). CDR3 length: 16 residues. Trimming took 4 bases from V and 2 from J; bases not matched to a gene: 8. CDR3 amino acids: CASSSDPGQGPYEQYF. Written as DNA, the CDR3 is TGTGCCAGCAGCTCAGACCCGGGACAGGGGCCCTACGAGCAGTACTTC.